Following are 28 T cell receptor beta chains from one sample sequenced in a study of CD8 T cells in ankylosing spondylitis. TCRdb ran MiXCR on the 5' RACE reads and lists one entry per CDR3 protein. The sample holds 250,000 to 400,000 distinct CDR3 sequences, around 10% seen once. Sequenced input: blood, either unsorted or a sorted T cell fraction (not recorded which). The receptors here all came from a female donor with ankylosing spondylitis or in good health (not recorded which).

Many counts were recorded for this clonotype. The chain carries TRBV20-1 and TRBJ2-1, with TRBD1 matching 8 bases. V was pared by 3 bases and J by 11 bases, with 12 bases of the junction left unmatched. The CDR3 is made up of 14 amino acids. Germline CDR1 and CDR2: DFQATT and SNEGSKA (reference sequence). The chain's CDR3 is CSARESGGTSQQFF. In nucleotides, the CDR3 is TGCAGTGCTAGGGAGTCAGGGGGCACCAGCCAGCAGTTCTTC.

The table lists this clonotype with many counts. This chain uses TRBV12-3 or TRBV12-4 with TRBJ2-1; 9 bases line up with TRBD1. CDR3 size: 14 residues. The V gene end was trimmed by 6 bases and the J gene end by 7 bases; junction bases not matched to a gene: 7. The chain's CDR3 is CASSLDRGENEQFF. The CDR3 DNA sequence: TGTGCCAGCAGCTTGGACAGGGGAGAGAATGAGCAGTTCTTC.

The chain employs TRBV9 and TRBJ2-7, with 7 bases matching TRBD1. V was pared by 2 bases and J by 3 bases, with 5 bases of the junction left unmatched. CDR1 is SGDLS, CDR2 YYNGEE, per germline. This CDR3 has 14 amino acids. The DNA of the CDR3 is TGTGCCAGCAGCGTTGACCGGGACAGCTACGAGCAGTACTTC. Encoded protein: CASSVDRDSYEQYF. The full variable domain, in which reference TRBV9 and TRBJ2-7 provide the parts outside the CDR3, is DSGVTQTPKHLITATGQRVTLRCSPRSGDLSVYWYQQSLDQGLQFLIQYYNGEERAKGNILERFSAQQFPDLHSELNLSSLELGDSALYFCASSVDRDSYEQYFGPGTRLTVT.

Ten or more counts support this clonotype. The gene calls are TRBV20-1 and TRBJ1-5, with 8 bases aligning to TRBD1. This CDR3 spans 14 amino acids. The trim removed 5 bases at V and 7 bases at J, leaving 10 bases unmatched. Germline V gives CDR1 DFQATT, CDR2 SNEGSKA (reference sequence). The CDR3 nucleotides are TGCAGTGCTGAGCATCCGACAGGGGCCCAGCCCCAGCATTTT. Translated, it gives CSAEHPTGAQPQHF.

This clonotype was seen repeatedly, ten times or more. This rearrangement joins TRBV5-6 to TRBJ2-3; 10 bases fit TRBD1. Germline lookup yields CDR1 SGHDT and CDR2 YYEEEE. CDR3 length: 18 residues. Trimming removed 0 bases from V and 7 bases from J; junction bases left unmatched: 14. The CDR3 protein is CASSLVSLGTGVGNTQYF. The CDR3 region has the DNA TGTGCCAGCAGCTTGGTTTCCCTCGGGACAGGGGTTGGTAATACGCAGTATTTT.

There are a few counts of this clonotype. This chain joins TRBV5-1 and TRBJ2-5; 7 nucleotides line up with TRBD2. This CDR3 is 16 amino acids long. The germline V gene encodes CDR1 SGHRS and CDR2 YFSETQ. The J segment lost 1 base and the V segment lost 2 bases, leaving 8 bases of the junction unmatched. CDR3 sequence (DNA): TGCGCCAGCAGCTTAAATCCGGGGGGTTTCCAAGAGACCCAGTACTTC. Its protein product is CASSLNPGGFQETQYF.

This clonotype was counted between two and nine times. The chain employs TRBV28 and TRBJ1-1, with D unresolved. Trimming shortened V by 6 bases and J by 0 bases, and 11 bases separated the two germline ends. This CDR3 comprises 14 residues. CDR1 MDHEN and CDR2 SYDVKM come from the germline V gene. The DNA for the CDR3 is TGTGCCAGCAGGACATTTTCCATGAACACTGAAGCTTTCTTT. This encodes CASRTFSMNTEAFF.

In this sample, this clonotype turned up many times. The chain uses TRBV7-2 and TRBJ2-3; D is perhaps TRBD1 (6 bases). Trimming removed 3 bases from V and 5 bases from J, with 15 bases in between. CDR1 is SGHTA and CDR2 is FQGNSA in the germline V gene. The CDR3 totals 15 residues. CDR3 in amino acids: CASSLGTHPGDTQYF. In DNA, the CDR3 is TGTGCCAGCAGCTTGGGGACACATCCAGGAGATACGCAGTATTTT. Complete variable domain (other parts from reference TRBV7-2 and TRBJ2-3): GAGVSQSPSNKVTEKGKDVELRCDPISGHTALYWYRQSLGQGLEFLIYFQGNSAPDKSGLPSDRFSAERTGGSVSTLTIQRTQQEDSAVYLCASSLGTHPGDTQYFGPGTRLTVL.

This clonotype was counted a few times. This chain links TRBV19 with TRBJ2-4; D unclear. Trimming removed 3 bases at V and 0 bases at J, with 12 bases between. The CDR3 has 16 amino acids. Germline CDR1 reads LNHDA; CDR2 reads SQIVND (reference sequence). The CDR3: CASSIILTLAKNIQYF. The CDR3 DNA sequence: TGTGCCAGTAGTATTATACTCACTTTAGCCAAAAACATTCAGTACTTC.

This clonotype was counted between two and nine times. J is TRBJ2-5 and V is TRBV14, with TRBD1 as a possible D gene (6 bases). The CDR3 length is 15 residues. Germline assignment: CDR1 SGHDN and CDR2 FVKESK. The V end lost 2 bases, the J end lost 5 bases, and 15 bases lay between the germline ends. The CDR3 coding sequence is TGTGCCAGCAGCCAACTGCAACAGGGTCGGGAGACCCAGTACTTC. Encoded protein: CASSQLQQGRETQYF.

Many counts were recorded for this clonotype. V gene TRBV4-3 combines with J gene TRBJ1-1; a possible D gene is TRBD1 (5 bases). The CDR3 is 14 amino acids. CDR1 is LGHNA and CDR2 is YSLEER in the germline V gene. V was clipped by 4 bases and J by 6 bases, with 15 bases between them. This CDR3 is CASSLGVGVAEAFF. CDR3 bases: TGCGCCAGCAGCCTCGGTGTGGGGGTGGCTGAAGCTTTCTTT.

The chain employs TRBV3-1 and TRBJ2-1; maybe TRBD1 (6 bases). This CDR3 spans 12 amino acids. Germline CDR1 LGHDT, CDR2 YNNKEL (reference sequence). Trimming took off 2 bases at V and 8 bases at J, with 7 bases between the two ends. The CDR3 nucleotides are TGTGCCAGCAGCCAACAGGGGTATGAGCAGTTCTTC. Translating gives CASSQQGYEQFF.

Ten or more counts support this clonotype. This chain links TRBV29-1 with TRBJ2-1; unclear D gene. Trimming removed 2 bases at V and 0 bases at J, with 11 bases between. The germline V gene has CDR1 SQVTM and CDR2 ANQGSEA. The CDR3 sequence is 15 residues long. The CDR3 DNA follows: TGCAGCGTTGAAAAGGGTATGAGCTCCTACAATGAGCAGTTCTTC. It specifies CSVEKGMSSYNEQFF.

The chain's CDR3 is CASSYSGLAGGRYEQYF. CDR3 nucleotide sequence: TGTGCCAGCAGTTACTCGGGACTAGCGGGGGGGCGCTACGAGCAGTACTTC. The chain joins TRBV6-5 to TRBJ2-7, with 16 bases that match TRBD2. The germline CDR1 and CDR2 sequences are MNHEY and SVGAGI. This CDR3 spans 17 amino acids. Trimming cost V 0 bases and J 3 bases; bases outside gene matches: 2.

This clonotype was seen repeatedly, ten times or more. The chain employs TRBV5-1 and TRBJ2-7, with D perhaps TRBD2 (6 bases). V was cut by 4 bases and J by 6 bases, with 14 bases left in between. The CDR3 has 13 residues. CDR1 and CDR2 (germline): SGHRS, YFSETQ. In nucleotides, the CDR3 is TGCGCCAGCAGCCCCACCGGGACTCGCGAGCAGTACTTC. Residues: CASSPTGTREQYF.

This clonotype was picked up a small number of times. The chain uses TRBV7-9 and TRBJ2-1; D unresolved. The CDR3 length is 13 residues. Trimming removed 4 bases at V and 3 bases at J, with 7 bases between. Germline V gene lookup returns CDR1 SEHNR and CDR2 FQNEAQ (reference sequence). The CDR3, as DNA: TGTGCCAGCAGCTCTGGTGTCTACAATGAGCAGTTCTTC. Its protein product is CASSSGVYNEQFF.

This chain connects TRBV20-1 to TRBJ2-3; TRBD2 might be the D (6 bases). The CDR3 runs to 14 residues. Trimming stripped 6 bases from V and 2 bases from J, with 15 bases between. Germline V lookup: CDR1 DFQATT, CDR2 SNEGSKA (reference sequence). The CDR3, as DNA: TGCAGTGCCCCTTGGGGCGGGGACACAGATACGCAGTATTTT. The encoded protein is CSAPWGGDTDTQYF.

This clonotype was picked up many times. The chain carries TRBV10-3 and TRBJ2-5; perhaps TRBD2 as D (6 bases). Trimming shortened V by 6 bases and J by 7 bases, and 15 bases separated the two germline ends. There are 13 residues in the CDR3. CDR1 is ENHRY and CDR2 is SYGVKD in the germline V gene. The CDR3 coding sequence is TGTGCCATCAGGCGGGACTCCGCGTGGACCCAGTACTTC. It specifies CAIRRDSAWTQYF.

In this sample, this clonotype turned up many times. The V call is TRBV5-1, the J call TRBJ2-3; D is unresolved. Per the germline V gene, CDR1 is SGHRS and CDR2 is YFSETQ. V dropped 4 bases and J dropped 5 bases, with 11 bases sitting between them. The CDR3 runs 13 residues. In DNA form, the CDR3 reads TGCGCCAGCAGCGTTGGCGTTATAGATACGCAGTATTTT. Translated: CASSVGVIDTQYF.

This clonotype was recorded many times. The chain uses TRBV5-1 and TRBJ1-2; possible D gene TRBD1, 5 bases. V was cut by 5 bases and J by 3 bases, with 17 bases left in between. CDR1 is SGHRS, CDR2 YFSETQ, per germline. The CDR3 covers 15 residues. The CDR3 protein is CASRQDLPADYGYTF. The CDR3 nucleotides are TGCGCCAGCAGACAGGACCTCCCGGCGGACTATGGCTACACCTTC.

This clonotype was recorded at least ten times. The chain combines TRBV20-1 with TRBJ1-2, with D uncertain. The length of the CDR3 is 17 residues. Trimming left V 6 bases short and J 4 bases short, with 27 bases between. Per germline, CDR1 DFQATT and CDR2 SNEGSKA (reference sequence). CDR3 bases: TGCAGTGCCCCGAACCCGGGTCGGACTAGAGGAGGCTATGGCTACACCTTC. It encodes CSAPNPGRTRGGYGYTF.

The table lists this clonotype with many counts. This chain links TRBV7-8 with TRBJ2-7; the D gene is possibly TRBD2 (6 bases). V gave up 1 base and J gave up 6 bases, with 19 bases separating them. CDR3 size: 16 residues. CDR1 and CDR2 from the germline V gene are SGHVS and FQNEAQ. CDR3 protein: CASSLVRVSVGGEQYF. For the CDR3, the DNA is TGTGCCAGCAGCTTAGTCAGGGTATCTGTCGGGGGCGAGCAGTACTTC.

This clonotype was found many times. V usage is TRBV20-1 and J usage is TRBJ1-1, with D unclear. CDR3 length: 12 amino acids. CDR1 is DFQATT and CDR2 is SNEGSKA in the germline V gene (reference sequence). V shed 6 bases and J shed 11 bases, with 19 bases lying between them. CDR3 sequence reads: CSASSAVRPAFF. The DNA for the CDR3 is TGCAGTGCCTCGTCCGCCGTTCGGCCGGCTTTCTTT.

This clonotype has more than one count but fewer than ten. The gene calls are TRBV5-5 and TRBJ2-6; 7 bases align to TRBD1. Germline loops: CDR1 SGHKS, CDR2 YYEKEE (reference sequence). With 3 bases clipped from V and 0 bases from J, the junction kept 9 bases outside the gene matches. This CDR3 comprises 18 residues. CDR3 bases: TGTGCCAGCAGCTCCTTGGGGGACAGATCCTCTGGGGCCAACGTCCTGACTTTC. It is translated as CASSSLGDRSSGANVLTF.

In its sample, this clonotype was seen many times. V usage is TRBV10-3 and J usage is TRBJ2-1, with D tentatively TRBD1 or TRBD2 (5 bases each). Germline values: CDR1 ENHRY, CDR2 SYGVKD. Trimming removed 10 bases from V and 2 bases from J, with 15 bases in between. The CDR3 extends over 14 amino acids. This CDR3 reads CATHRDPTYNEQFF. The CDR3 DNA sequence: TGTGCCACCCACCGGGACCCGACCTACAATGAGCAGTTCTTC.

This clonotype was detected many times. CDR3 in amino acids: CSVKTGVLNQPQHF. The DNA for the CDR3 is TGCAGTGTTAAGACAGGGGTCCTCAATCAGCCCCAGCATTTT. This chain connects TRBV20-1 to TRBJ1-5; 8 bases match TRBD1. Trimming took 7 bases from V and 3 from J; bases not matched to a gene: 8. CDR1 and CDR2 from the germline V gene are DFQATT and SNEGSKA (reference sequence). This CDR3 region has 14 residues.

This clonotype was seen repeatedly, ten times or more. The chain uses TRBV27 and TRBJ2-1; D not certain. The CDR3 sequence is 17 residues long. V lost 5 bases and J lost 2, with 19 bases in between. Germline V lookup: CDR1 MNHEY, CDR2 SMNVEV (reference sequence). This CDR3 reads CASSRRSIASPYNEQFF. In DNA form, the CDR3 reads TGTGCCAGCAGTCGACGATCAATAGCTTCCCCCTACAATGAGCAGTTCTTC.

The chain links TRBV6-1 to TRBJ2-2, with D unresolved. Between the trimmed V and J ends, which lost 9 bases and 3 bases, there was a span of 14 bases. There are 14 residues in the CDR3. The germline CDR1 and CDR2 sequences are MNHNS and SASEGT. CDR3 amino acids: CARSPAGYTGELFF. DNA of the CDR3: TGTGCCAGGAGCCCCGCCGGGTACACCGGGGAGCTGTTTTTT.